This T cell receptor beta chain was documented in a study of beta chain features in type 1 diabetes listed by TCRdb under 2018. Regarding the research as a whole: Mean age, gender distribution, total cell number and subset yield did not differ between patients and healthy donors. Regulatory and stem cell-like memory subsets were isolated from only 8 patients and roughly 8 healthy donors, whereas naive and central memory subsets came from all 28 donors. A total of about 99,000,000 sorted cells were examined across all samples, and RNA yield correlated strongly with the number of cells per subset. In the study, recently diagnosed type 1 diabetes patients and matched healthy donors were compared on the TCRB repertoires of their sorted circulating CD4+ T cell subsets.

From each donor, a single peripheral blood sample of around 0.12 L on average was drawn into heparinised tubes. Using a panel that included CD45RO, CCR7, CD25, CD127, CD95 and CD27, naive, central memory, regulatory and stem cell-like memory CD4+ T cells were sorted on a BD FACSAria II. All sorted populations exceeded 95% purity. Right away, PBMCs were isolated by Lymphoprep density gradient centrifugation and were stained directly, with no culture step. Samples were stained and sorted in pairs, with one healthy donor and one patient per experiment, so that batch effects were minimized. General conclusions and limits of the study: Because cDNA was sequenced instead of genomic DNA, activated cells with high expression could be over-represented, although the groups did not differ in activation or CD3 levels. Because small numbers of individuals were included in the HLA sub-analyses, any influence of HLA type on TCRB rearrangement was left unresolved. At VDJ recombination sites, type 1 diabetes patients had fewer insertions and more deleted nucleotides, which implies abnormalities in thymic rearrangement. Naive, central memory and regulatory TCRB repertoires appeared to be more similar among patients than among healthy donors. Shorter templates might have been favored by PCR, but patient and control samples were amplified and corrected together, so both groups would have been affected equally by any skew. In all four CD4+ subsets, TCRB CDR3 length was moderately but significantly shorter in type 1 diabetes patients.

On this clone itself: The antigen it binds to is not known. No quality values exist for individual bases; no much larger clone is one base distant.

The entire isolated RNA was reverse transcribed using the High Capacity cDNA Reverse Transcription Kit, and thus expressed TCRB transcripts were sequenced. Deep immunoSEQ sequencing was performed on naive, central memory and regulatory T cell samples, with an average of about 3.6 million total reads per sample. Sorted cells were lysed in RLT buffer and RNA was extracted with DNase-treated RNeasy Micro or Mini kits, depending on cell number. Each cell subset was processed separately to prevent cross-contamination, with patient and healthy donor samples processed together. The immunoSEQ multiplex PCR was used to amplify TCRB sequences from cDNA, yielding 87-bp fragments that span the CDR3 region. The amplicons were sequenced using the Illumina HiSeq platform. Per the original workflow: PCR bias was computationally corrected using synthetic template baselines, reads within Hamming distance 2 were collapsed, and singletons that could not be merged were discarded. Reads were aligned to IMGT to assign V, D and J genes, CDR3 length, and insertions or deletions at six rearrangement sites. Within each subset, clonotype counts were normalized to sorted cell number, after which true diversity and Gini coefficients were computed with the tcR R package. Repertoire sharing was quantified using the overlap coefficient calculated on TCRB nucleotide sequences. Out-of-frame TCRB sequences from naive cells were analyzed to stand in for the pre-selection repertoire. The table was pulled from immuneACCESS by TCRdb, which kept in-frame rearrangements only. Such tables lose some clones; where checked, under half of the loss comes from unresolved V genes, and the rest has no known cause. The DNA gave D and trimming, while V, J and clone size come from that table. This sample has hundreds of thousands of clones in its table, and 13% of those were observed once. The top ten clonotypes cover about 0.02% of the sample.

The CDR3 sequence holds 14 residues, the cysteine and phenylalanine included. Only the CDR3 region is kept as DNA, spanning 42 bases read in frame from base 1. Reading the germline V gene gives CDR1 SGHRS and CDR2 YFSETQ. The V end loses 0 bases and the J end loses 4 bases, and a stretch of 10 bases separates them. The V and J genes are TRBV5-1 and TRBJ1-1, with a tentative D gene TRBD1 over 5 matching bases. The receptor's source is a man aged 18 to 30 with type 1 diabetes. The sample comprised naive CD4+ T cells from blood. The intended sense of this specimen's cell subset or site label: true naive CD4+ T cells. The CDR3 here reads CASSLDRPSTEAFF. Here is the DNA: TGCGCCAGCAGCTTGGACAGGCCATCCACTGAAGCTTTCTTT. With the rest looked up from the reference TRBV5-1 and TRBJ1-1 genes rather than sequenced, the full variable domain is KAGVTQTPRYLIKTRGQQVTLSCSPISGHRSVSWYQQTPGQGLQFLFEYFSETQRNKGNFPGRFSGRQFSNSRSEMNVSTLELGDSALYLCASSLDRPSTEAFFGQGTRLTVV.